The entry below gives a single TCR beta chain sequence along with its context. Its antigen is unknown. 60 Vbeta and 13 Jbeta primers were used in PCR. Some clones are missing from TCRdb's copy, which holds only in-frame ones; the method was immunoSEQ multiplex PCR. This sample has some 210,000 clones, with around 83% found just once. This sample is part of a study of cytomegalovirus exposure and HLA in healthy donors. V was pared by 5 bases and J by 2 bases, with 8 bases between. CDR1 and CDR2 (germline): WNHNN, SYGVQD (reference sequence). CDR3 length: 13 amino acids. The donors were healthy bone marrow donors. Regarding the study as a whole: Certain indistinguishable V segments, among them TRBV6-2 and TRBV6-3, were excluded. The authors assumed roughly uniform sequencing depth across donors for presence/absence analyses.

The sequence derives from a woman in her fifties or sixties in good health and CMV-seropositive. The sequencing sample was made of PBMCs. The chain is built from TRBV10-1 and TRBJ2-3, with D uncertain. The CDR3 reads CASSLADTDTQYF. In nucleotides, the CDR3 is TGCGCCAGCAGTTTGGCGGACACAGATACGCAGTATTTT.